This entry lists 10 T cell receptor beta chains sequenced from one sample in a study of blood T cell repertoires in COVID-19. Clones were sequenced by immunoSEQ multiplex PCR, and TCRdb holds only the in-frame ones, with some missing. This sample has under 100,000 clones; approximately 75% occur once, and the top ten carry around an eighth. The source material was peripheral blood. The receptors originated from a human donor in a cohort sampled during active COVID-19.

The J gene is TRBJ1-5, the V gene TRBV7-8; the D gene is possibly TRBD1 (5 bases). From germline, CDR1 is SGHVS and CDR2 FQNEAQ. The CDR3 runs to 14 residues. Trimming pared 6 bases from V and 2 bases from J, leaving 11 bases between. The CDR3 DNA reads TGTGCCAGCAGTTCAGGGCTCCGCAATCAGCCCCAGCATTTT. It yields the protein CASSSGLRNQPQHF.

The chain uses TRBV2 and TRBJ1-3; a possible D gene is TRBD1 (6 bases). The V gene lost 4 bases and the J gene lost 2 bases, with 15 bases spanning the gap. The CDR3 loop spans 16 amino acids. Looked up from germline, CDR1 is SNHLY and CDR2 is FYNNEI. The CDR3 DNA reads TGTGCCAGCAGTGCTCAGGGGCCCCCGGCTGGAAACACCATATATTTT. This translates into CASSAQGPPAGNTIYF.

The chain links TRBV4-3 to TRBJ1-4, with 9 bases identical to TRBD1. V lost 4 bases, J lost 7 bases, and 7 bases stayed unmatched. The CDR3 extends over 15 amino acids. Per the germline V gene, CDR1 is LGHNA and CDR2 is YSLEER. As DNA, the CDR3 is TGCGCCAGCAGCCGAACCGGGACAGGGTCTGAAAAACTGTTTTTT. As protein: CASSRTGTGSEKLFF.

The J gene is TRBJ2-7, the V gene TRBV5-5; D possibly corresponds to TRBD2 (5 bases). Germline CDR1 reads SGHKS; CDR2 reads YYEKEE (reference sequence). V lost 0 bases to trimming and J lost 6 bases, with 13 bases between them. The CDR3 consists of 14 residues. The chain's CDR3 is CASSLAGWESEQYF. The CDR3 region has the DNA TGTGCCAGCAGCTTGGCCGGATGGGAGTCCGAGCAGTACTTC.

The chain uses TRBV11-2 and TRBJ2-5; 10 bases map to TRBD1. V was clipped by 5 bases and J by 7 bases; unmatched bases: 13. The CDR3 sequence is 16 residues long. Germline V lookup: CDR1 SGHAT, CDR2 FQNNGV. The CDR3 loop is CASSLLKTGGTGTQYF. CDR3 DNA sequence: TGTGCCAGCAGCCTACTCAAGACAGGGGGCACGGGGACCCAGTACTTC. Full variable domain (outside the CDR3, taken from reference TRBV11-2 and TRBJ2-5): EAGVAQSPRYKIIEKRQSVAFWCNPISGHATLYWYQQILGQGPKLLIQFQNNGVVDDSQLPKDRFSAERLKGVDSTLKIQPAKLEDSAVYLCASSLLKTGGTGTQYFGPGTRLLVL.

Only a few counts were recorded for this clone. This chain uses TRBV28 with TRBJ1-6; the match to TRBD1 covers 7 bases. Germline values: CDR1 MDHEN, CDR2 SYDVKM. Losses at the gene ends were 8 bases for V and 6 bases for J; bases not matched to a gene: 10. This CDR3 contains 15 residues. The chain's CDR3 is CASLRGGGTNSPLHF. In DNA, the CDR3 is TGTGCCAGCCTCCGAGGAGGGGGCACTAATTCACCCCTCCACTTT.

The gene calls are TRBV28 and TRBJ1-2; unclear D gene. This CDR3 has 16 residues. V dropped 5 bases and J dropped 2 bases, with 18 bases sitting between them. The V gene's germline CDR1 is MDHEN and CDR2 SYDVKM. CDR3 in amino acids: CASSPGGDRRNYGYTF. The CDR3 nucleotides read TGTGCCAGCAGTCCCGGTGGAGACCGGAGAAACTATGGCTACACCTTC.

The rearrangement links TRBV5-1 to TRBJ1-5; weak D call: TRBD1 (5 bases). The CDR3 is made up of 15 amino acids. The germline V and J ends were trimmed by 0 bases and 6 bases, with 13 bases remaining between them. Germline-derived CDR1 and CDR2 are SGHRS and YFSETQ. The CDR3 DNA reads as TGCGCCAGCAGCTTGGTTCCGGGAGGGGCTCAGCCCCAGCATTTT. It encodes CASSLVPGGAQPQHF.

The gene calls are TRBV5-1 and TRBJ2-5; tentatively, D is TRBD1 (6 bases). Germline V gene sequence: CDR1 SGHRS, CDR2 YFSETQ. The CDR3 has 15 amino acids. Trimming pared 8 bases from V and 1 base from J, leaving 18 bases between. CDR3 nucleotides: TGCGCCAGTAAGACTCTTACAGGGATCCAAGAGACCCAGTACTTC. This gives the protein CASKTLTGIQETQYF.

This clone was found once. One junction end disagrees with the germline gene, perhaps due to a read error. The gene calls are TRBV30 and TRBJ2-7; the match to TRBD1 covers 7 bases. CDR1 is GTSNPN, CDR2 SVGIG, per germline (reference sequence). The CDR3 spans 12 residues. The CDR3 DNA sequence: TGTGCCTGGGAGGCTTTAAGACAGGGATTGAACTTC. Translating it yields CAWEALRQGLNF.